One and the same sample provided the 24 T cell receptor beta chains below, sequenced in a study of T cell changes during pregnancy in multiple sclerosis. The protocol was immunoSEQ multiplex PCR, while the TCRdb copy is restricted to in-frame clones and leaves out a portion. The sample holds about 93,000 clones, roughly 89% seen once. Sequences were derived from peripheral blood, sampled after pregnancy. These receptors originate from a female donor in good health, enrolled as a control in a pregnancy study.

This clone was observed a few times. The chain carries TRBV6-5 and TRBJ1-1, with D tentatively TRBD1 (5 bases). CDR3 size: 11 residues. Germline CDR1 reads MNHEY; CDR2 reads SVGAGI. Trimming removed 5 bases from V and 7 bases from J, with 8 bases in between. The CDR3 region is CASSHTGEAFF. The CDR3 DNA reads as TGTGCCAGCAGTCACACAGGTGAAGCTTTCTTT.

The V call is TRBV16, the J call TRBJ2-3; 12 bases fit TRBD2. This CDR3 contains 18 residues. Germline V CDR1 and CDR2: KGHSY, FQNENV. The ends lost 0 bases at V and 2 bases at J; junction bases unmatched: 6. Written as DNA, the CDR3 is TGTGCCAGCAGCCAATCGGCAAGACTAGCGGGGGCCACAGATACGCAGTATTTT. Translation: CASSQSARLAGATDTQYF.

The CDR3 nucleotides read TGTGCCAGCAGCGCTACGGGAGATACGCAGTATTTT. Translating gives CASSATGDTQYF. This chain connects TRBV2 to TRBJ2-3; D ambiguous. V was cut by 6 bases and J by 5 bases, with 9 bases left in between. The CDR3 length is 12 residues. CDR1 is SNHLY and CDR2 is FYNNEI in the germline V gene.

The rearrangement uses TRBV29-1 and TRBJ1-1; D gene unclear. Trimming took off 4 bases at V and 1 base at J, with 10 bases between the two ends. The germline V gene has CDR1 SQVTM and CDR2 ANQGSEA. This CDR3 is built from 13 residues. The CDR3 here is CSVVYDSNTEAFF. As DNA, the CDR3 is TGCAGCGTTGTTTATGACTCGAACACTGAAGCTTTCTTT.

The gene calls are TRBV7-2 and TRBJ2-1; D is unclear. CDR1 is SGHTA, CDR2 FQGNSA, per germline. The CDR3 has 12 residues. The V and J ends lost 4 bases and 6 bases respectively, with 7 bases between them. The CDR3 DNA reads TGTGCCAGCAGCTCCGGCGGCAATGAGCAGTTCTTC. Protein product: CASSSGGNEQFF.

This clone was detected once. The chain carries TRBV6-6 and TRBJ1-4, with D tentatively TRBD1 (5 bases). The ends were cut back, 8 bases at V and 5 bases at J, with 18 bases in the middle. CDR1 MNHNY and CDR2 SVGAGI come from the germline V gene (reference sequence). The CDR3 extends over 15 amino acids. The chain's CDR3 is CASSGGGGQNEKLFF. CDR3 sequence (DNA): TGTGCCAGCTCGGGGGGTGGAGGACAAAATGAAAAACTGTTTTTT.

The chain uses TRBV9 and TRBJ2-7; 9 bases fit TRBD1. The length of the CDR3 is 19 residues. From germline, CDR1 is SGDLS and CDR2 YYNGEE. With V trimmed by 7 bases and J by 1 base, 21 bases remained unmatched. This chain's CDR3 is CASGTGQGAGAPRSYEQYF. DNA for the CDR3: TGTGCCAGCGGGACAGGGCAGGGGGCGGGGGCCCCACGATCCTACGAGCAGTACTTC.

The chain employs TRBV5-1 and TRBJ2-1; 8 bases are a match to TRBD1. Germline assignment: CDR1 SGHRS and CDR2 YFSETQ. There are 19 residues in the CDR3. The V segment lost 0 bases and the J segment 1 base; nucleotides outside the gene matches: 12. The CDR3 region has the DNA TGCGCCAGCAGCTTGGTAGACGCCAGGGGGCGCAAATCCTACAATGAGCAGTTCTTC. Protein: CASSLVDARGRKSYNEQFF.

V usage is TRBV10-3 and J usage is TRBJ1-5; TRBD1 matches at 9 bases. The CDR3 consists of 14 residues. V dropped 8 bases and J dropped 1; count of bases not matched to a gene: 3. Germline CDR1 and CDR2: ENHRY and SYGVKD. The CDR3 region has the DNA TGTGCCATCGGACAGGGGACGAGCAATCAGCCCCAGCATTTT. Translated, it gives CAIGQGTSNQPQHF.

CDR3 protein: CASRTGAQETQYF. The CDR3, as DNA: TGTGCCAGCAGAACAGGGGCCCAAGAGACCCAGTACTTC. The chain links TRBV6-5 to TRBJ2-5; 7 nucleotides align to TRBD1. The CDR3 runs to 13 residues. With 6 bases clipped from V and 1 base from J, the junction kept 2 bases outside the gene matches. Germline CDR1 is MNHEY and CDR2 is SVGAGI.

The chain employs TRBV6-1 and TRBJ2-7; weak D call: TRBD1 (5 bases). The germline V gene encodes CDR1 MNHNS and CDR2 SASEGT. V was clipped by 0 bases and J by 3 bases, with 12 bases between them. CDR3 length: 15 amino acids. For the CDR3, the DNA is TGTGCCAGCAGTGAAGCGCGACAGCCCTACTACGAGCAGTACTTC. As protein: CASSEARQPYYEQYF.

The V gene is TRBV5-8, the J gene TRBJ2-2, with 9 nucleotides matching TRBD1. Per germline, CDR1 SGHTS and CDR2 YDEGEE. Trimming took 4 bases from V and 6 from J; bases not matched to a gene: 13. The CDR3 is made up of 17 amino acids. CDR3 in amino acids: CASSPDRGGLLPGELFF. In DNA form, the CDR3 reads TGTGCCAGCAGCCCGGACAGGGGAGGTTTATTGCCCGGGGAGCTGTTTTTT. Complete variable domain (other parts from reference TRBV5-8 and TRBJ2-2): EAGVTQSPTHLIKTRGQQATLRCSPISGHTSVYWYQQALGLGLQFLLWYDEGEERNRGNFPPRFSGRQFPNYSSELNVNALELEDSALYLCASSPDRGGLLPGELFFGEGSRLTVL.

V is TRBV6-4 and J is TRBJ1-5; D remains unclear. V lost 4 bases to trimming and J lost 3 bases, with 7 bases between them. Germline V gene lookup returns CDR1 MRHNA and CDR2 SNTAGT. The CDR3 length is 13 residues. CDR3 sequence: CASSVNFNQPQHF. The CDR3 DNA reads as TGTGCCAGCAGTGTTAACTTCAATCAGCCCCAGCATTTT.

The chain combines TRBV7-2 with TRBJ2-1; 7 nucleotides agree with TRBD2. The V and J ends lost 5 bases and 2 bases, in that order; junction bases with no gene match: 6. Germline V gene data show CDR1 as SGHTA and CDR2 as FQGNSA. The CDR3 is made up of 15 amino acids. The DNA of the CDR3 is TGTGCCAGCAGCCCCGGGACTACCCCCTACAATGAGCAGTTCTTC. It encodes CASSPGTTPYNEQFF.

CDR3: CASSPRGAPSPYNEQFF. The CDR3, as DNA: TGTGCCAGCAGTCCACGGGGGGCCCCAAGCCCCTACAATGAGCAGTTCTTC. The V call is TRBV6-4, the J call TRBJ2-1; TRBD2 might be the D (7 bases). Trimming shortened V by 5 bases and J by 2 bases, and 19 bases separated the two germline ends. Germline V lookup: CDR1 MRHNA, CDR2 SNTAGT. This CDR3 is built from 17 residues.

This sequence joins TRBV6-4 and TRBJ2-2; D might be TRBD1 (5 bases). The CDR3 is made up of 15 amino acids. Trimming shortened V by 3 bases and J by 2 bases, and 10 bases separated the two germline ends. Germline assignment: CDR1 MRHNA and CDR2 SNTAGT. This CDR3 reads CASSDGQGNTGELFF. The CDR3 DNA is TGTGCCAGCAGTGATGGGCAGGGAAACACCGGGGAGCTGTTTTTT.

The chain carries TRBV7-9 and TRBJ1-2; D gene unclear. The CDR3 sequence is 11 residues long. V lost 11 bases and J 6 bases, leaving 13 bases between the germline ends. The germline V gene has CDR1 SEHNR and CDR2 FQNEAQ (reference sequence). As DNA, the CDR3 is TGTGCCGACTATGGGGAGGATGGCTACACCTTC. Residues: CADYGEDGYTF.

The chain's CDR3 is CASSYSETITFF. CDR3 in DNA: TGTGCCAGCAGTTACTCGGAGACTATTACTTTCTTT. This sequence joins TRBV6-6 and TRBJ1-1; no clear D. The length of the CDR3 is 12 residues. The germline gives CDR1 MNHNY, CDR2 SVGAGI (reference sequence). Trimming took off 0 bases at V and 12 bases at J, with 11 bases between the two ends.

The chain employs TRBV4-3 and TRBJ1-2, with D maybe TRBD1 (5 bases). This CDR3 is 14 amino acids long. The V and J ends lost 4 bases and 2 bases respectively, with 11 bases between them. Germline assignment: CDR1 LGHNA and CDR2 YSLEER. CDR3 in amino acids: CASSRGTENYGYTF. The CDR3 DNA reads as TGCGCCAGCAGCCGCGGGACCGAGAACTATGGCTACACCTTC.

This rearrangement joins TRBV6-5 to TRBJ1-1; TRBD1 agrees at 9 bases. Losses at the gene ends were 5 bases for V and 3 bases for J; bases not matched to a gene: 7. This CDR3 region has 15 residues. CDR1 is MNHEY, CDR2 SVGAGI, per germline. CDR3 sequence reads: CASSPRDRVDTEAFF. The CDR3 region has the DNA TGTGCCAGCAGTCCCCGGGACAGGGTTGACACTGAAGCTTTCTTT.

The V and J genes are TRBV7-9 and TRBJ1-2; D possibly corresponds to TRBD1 (6 bases). CDR1 is SEHNR, CDR2 FQNEAQ, per germline (reference sequence). The CDR3 contains 12 residues. V was trimmed by 8 bases and J by 2 bases, leaving 9 bases between them. The CDR3 DNA sequence: TGTGCCAGCGATACAGGGAACTATGGCTACACCTTC. It translates to CASDTGNYGYTF. The whole variable domain, filled in from reference TRBV7-9 and TRBJ1-2, reads DTGVSQNPRHKITKRGQNVTFRCDPISEHNRLYWYRQTLGQGPEFLTYFQNEAQLEKSRLLSDRFSAERPKGSFSTLEIQRTEQGDSAMYLCASDTGNYGYTFGSGTRLTVV.

The genes are TRBV7-2 and TRBJ2-4, with D possibly matching TRBD2 (5 bases). The ends were cut back, 4 bases at V and 3 bases at J, with 13 bases in the middle. The germline gives CDR1 SGHTA, CDR2 FQGNSA. This CDR3 has 15 residues. CDR3 coding DNA: TGTGCCAGCAGCTCAGATACCGGGATCAAAAACATTCAGTACTTC. It specifies CASSSDTGIKNIQYF.

As regards this clone: This sequence may be a read error, since a much larger clone differs from it by one base. The chain recombines TRBV4-3 with TRBJ2-3, with TRBD1 identical over 9 bases. The V gene's germline CDR1 is LGHNA and CDR2 YSLEER. The CDR3 is made up of 16 amino acids. The CDR3 reads CASSQEDRGLTGTQYF. DNA for the CDR3: TGCGCCAGCAGCCAAGAGGACAGGGGATTAACAGGTACGCAGTATTTT.

DNA of the CDR3: TGTGCCAGCTCACCGAGGACAGGTCCTGATAATTCACCCCTCCACTTT. It translates to CASSPRTGPDNSPLHF. The chain recombines TRBV18 with TRBJ1-6; 7 bases are a match to TRBD1. Germline trimming cut 3 bases from V and 5 bases from J; bases unmatched to any gene: 7. The CDR3 totals 16 residues. Germline V gene lookup returns CDR1 KGHSH and CDR2 LQKENI.